This T cell receptor beta chain was observed in a study of cytomegalovirus exposure and HLA in healthy donors. Primers for the PCR totalled 60 Vbeta and 13 Jbeta. TCRdb's copy holds only in-frame clones and misses some; the assay was immunoSEQ multiplex PCR. Of around 120,000 clones listed, 65% to 80% were seen once; the top ten hold about 5.2%. Study-level findings and limits: Later, an analysis showed that TCR beta chains associated with HLA were more clonally expanded than others that were equally common.

Concerning this clone itself: The antigen remains unidentified.

Germline V gene data show CDR1 as SGHTA and CDR2 as FQGTGA. With 1 base clipped from V and 9 bases from J, the junction kept 7 bases outside the gene matches. This CDR3 has 16 amino acids. The genes are TRBV7-3 and TRBJ1-6; 9 bases align to TRBD1. The receptor comes from a female donor in good health and CMV-seropositive. Sequenced sample: PBMCs. The CDR3 DNA is TGTGCCAGCAGCTTAATTCCGGGACAGGGAGGTTCACCCCTCCACTTT. This translates into CASSLIPGQGGSPLHF.